This T cell receptor beta chain was identified in a study of T cell responses to AZD1222 COVID-19 vaccine. For the study at large: Combined were second doses at about 4 or about 12 weeks. Points from the study as a whole: Reports say nearly half of spike-specific TCRs go after unmutated variant regions. Repertoires were obtained only post-peak T cell response.

As to this clone: Its target is unknown.

The method was immunoSEQ multiplex PCR; TCRdb's version includes in-frame clones alone and lacks a portion of them. The repertoire includes about 260,000 clones, more than 85% of them detected once, and 0.5% to 0.7% sits in the top ten. This specimen was peripheral blood, taken on day 0 of AZD1222 vaccination. This clonotype originated in an adult in good health.

The CDR3 region has the DNA TGTGCCAGCAGTTTGGAGGGGGCAGGGCAGCCCCAGCATTTT. Protein product: CASSLEGAGQPQHF. V gene TRBV28 combines with J gene TRBJ1-5, with TRBD1 identical over 7 bases. The CDR3 contains 14 residues. Trimming removed 3 bases from V and 7 bases from J; junction bases left unmatched: 6. Germline V gene sequence: CDR1 MDHEN, CDR2 SYDVKM.